These 26 T cell receptor beta chains were sequenced from one sample in a study of regulatory T cells in long-lasting Graves disease. Building the TCR beta libraries relied on iRepertoire HTBI primers, and CDR3 regions underwent Arm-PCR. A single record per CDR3 protein comes from TCRdb applying MiXCR to the multiplex PCR reads. The table lists 500,000 or so distinct CDR3 sequences, 15% to 20% of them singletons. Time point described: newly diagnosed GD, antithyroid drugs for less than 3 months. From PBMCs, RNA was extracted and then used to make the TCR library. The data were also submitted as part of a second study, on T cells in Graves' hyperthyroidism and ophthalmopathy.

The sequences come from peripheral blood mononuclear cells (PBMCs), collected at new diagnosis, from a patient treated with antithyroid drugs. Receptors were obtained from a woman aged 35 to 59 with Graves disease.

This clonotype was seen many times. The chain carries TRBV10-3 and TRBJ2-5, with unresolved D. Germline V gene sequence: CDR1 ENHRY, CDR2 SYGVKD. V lost 4 bases, J lost 5 bases, and 11 bases lay in between. This CDR3 has 13 residues. The CDR3 reads CAISVSGRETQYF. The CDR3 DNA reads as TGTGCCATCAGTGTTTCAGGCCGGGAGACCCAGTACTTC.

This clonotype was counted between two and nine times. The J gene is TRBJ2-3, the V gene TRBV19, with a possible D match to TRBD1 (6 bases). V was pared by 5 bases and J by 0 bases, with 18 bases between. The germline V gene has CDR1 LNHDA and CDR2 SQIVND (reference sequence). The CDR3 extends over 17 amino acids. The CDR3 DNA sequence: TGTGCCAGTAGTCCCCACAGCACAGGGAGTAGCACAGATACGCAGTATTTT. Residues: CASSPHSTGSSTDTQYF.

This clonotype appeared a few times. The chain joins TRBV7-9 to TRBJ2-2; tentatively, D is TRBD2 (6 bases). The CDR3 consists of 16 residues. Germline V gives CDR1 SEHNR, CDR2 FQNEAQ (reference sequence). Trimming took 4 bases from V and 4 from J, leaving 16 bases between them. This CDR3 reads CASSSRGPEGTGELFF. The DNA for the CDR3 is TGTGCCAGCAGCTCGCGAGGCCCGGAGGGCACCGGGGAGCTGTTTTTT.

The chain recombines TRBV10-2 with TRBJ1-6; D possibly corresponds to TRBD1 (5 bases). The CDR3 has 13 residues. CDR1 is WSHSY, CDR2 SAAADI, per germline. Trimming pared 3 bases from V and 5 bases from J, leaving 5 bases between. The CDR3 bases are TGCGCCAGCAGTGAACAGGATAATTCACCCCTCCACTTT. It codes for CASSEQDNSPLHF.

V usage is TRBV10-1 and J usage is TRBJ1-1; no firm D call. CDR1 and CDR2 from the germline V gene are WNHNN and SYGVQD (reference sequence). The CDR3 runs 16 residues. With 6 bases removed from V and 4 bases from J, the gap between germline ends came to 21 bases. CDR3 residues: CASSPQGKSFSTEAFF. DNA for the CDR3: TGCGCCAGCAGCCCTCAAGGGAAGTCGTTTAGCACTGAAGCTTTCTTT.

Many counts were recorded for this clonotype. The chain links TRBV11-3 to TRBJ2-1; 9 nucleotides line up with TRBD2. J was trimmed by 4 bases and V by 4 bases; bases with no gene match: 8. The CDR3 is made up of 16 amino acids. CDR1 and CDR2 (germline): SGHNT, YENEEA. In DNA, the CDR3 is TGTGCCAGCAGCTCTCTGGCGGGGGGGAATTACAATGAGCAGTTCTTC. Translation: CASSSLAGGNYNEQFF.

This clonotype was counted a few times. The chain recombines TRBV6-5 with TRBJ1-5, with a possible D match to TRBD1 (5 bases). Germline lookup yields CDR1 MNHEY and CDR2 SVGAGI. V lost 4 bases to trimming and J lost 0 bases, with 7 bases between them. The CDR3 is 14 amino acids. CDR3 in amino acids: CASSLQVSNQPQHF. CDR3 nucleotide sequence: TGTGCCAGCAGTTTACAGGTTAGCAATCAGCCCCAGCATTTT.

A few counts support this clonotype. CDR3 protein: CASSEVEAGMNTGELFF. The CDR3 nucleotides are TGTGCCAGCAGTGAAGTGGAAGCGGGAATGAACACCGGGGAGCTGTTTTTT. The V and J genes are TRBV2 and TRBJ2-2, with 7 bases lining up with TRBD2. Germline CDR1 SNHLY, CDR2 FYNNEI. This CDR3 has 17 amino acids. J gave up 1 base and V 1 base, and 6 bases lay outside the gene matches.

The rearrangement joins TRBV5-1 to TRBJ2-1; TRBD1 agrees at 8 bases. CDR1 and CDR2 from the germline V gene are SGHRS and YFSETQ. CDR3 length: 16 amino acids. V shed 4 bases, J shed 3 bases, and the junction held 9 bases outside the gene matches. Written as DNA, the CDR3 is TGCGCCAGCAGCCAAACCCGACAGGGGAGCTACAATGAGCAGTTCTTC. This gives the protein CASSQTRQGSYNEQFF. The complete variable domain, with remaining parts taken from reference TRBV5-1 and TRBJ2-1, reads KAGVTQTPRYLIKTRGQQVTLSCSPISGHRSVSWYQQTPGQGLQFLFEYFSETQRNKGNFPGRFSGRQFSNSRSEMNVSTLELGDSALYLCASSQTRQGSYNEQFFGPGTRLTVL.

This clonotype was counted between two and nine times. The chain links TRBV3-1 to TRBJ2-3; D may be TRBD1 (6 bases). The V gene's germline CDR1 is LGHDT and CDR2 YNNKEL (reference sequence). The CDR3 has 13 residues. Between the trimmed V and J ends, which lost 4 bases and 7 bases, there was a span of 12 bases. This CDR3 is CASSPYRENTQYF. The CDR3 coding sequence is TGTGCCAGCAGCCCTTACAGGGAGAATACGCAGTATTTT.

The sample holds a few counts of this clonotype. A read error may account for a junction end that differs from germline. The V gene is TRBV7-7, the J gene TRBJ2-5, with D maybe TRBD2 (6 bases). Per the germline V gene, CDR1 is SSHAT and CDR2 is FNYEAQ (reference sequence). The CDR3 is 14 amino acids. CDR3 DNA: TGTGCCAGCAGCCCCGTTGGGCGGGAAGAGACCCGGTACTTC. This codes for CASSPVGREETRYF.

This clonotype was observed at least ten times. The chain couples TRBV9 to TRBJ2-7; 7 bases map to TRBD2. The germline V gene encodes CDR1 SGDLS and CDR2 YYNGEE. V lost 0 bases and J lost 2; bases outside the gene matches: 5. The CDR3 length is 15 residues. The CDR3 nucleotides read TGTGCCAGCAGCGTAGATAGCGGGTCAGCCTACGAGCAGTACTTC. Its protein product is CASSVDSGSAYEQYF.

There are many counts of this clonotype. J is TRBJ2-3 and V is TRBV20-1; 9 positions agree with TRBD2. The CDR3 has 17 residues. In germline, CDR1 is DFQATT, CDR2 SNEGSKA (reference sequence). V was clipped by 7 bases and J by 1 base; unmatched bases: 15. CDR3 in DNA: TGCAGTGTTGAGCGGGGGGCCCTTCGTGGTGGCACAGATACGCAGTATTTT. This gives the protein CSVERGALRGGTDTQYF.

Only a few counts were recorded for this clonotype. One junction end does not reproduce the germline sequence, and a read error may be involved. The chain is built from TRBV7-9 and TRBJ2-2; TRBD2 aligns across 7 bases. This CDR3 has 13 residues. Germline V gives CDR1 SEHNR, CDR2 FQNEAQ (reference sequence). This CDR3 reads CASSSGGTGELLF. CDR3 DNA sequence: TGTGCCAGCAGCTCCGGGGGGACCGGGGAGCTGCTTTTT.

The CDR3 loop reads CASSLFRDGGELFF. DNA for the CDR3: TGTGCCAGCAGTTTATTTCGGGATGGCGGGGAGCTGTTTTTT. The chain joins TRBV27 to TRBJ2-2; the D gene is possibly TRBD2 (5 bases). Per the germline V gene, CDR1 is MNHEY and CDR2 is SMNVEV (reference sequence). The CDR3 length is 14 residues. Trimming removed 1 base from V and 7 bases from J, with 10 bases in between.

With respect to this clonotype: This probably arose from a read error, given a far larger clone one base away. The chain recombines TRBV7-9 with TRBJ1-1, with 8 bases that match TRBD1. The V gene end was trimmed by 5 bases and the J gene end by 0 bases; junction bases not matched to a gene: 5. Germline assignment: CDR1 SEHNR and CDR2 FQNEAQ (reference sequence). This CDR3 is built from 15 residues. The CDR3 DNA reads as TGTGCCAGCAGCCCGGGACAGGCGATGAACACTGAAGCTTTCTTT. It yields the protein CASSPGQAMNTEAFF.

This clonotype was detected many times. The rearrangement joins TRBV6-1 to TRBJ1-6; D possibly corresponds to TRBD1 (5 bases). CDR3 length: 14 amino acids. V dropped 1 base and J dropped 7 bases, with 8 bases sitting between them. Germline loops: CDR1 MNHNS, CDR2 SASEGT. This CDR3 is CASSEGGANSPLHF. Written as DNA, the CDR3 is TGTGCCAGCAGTGAAGGAGGGGCAAATTCACCCCTCCACTTT.

This clonotype was counted only a few times. The V gene is TRBV20-1, the J gene TRBJ2-3; D gene ambiguous. The CDR3 runs to 14 residues. V lost 4 bases, J lost 2 bases, and 13 bases lay in between. Germline V gene lookup returns CDR1 DFQATT and CDR2 SNEGSKA (reference sequence). CDR3 sequence reads: CSAKSWQDTDTQYF. CDR3 nucleotide sequence: TGCAGTGCTAAGAGCTGGCAGGACACAGATACGCAGTATTTT.

The sample holds many counts of this clonotype. The chain employs TRBV5-1 and TRBJ1-1; 7 nucleotides agree with TRBD1. The CDR3 loop spans 15 amino acids. Germline CDR1 reads SGHRS; CDR2 reads YFSETQ. The V segment lost 4 bases and the J segment 0 bases; nucleotides outside the gene matches: 6. In DNA form, the CDR3 reads TGCGCCAGCAGCGACCCGGGACAGTTGAACACTGAAGCTTTCTTT. It yields the protein CASSDPGQLNTEAFF.

There are many counts of this clonotype. This rearrangement joins TRBV20-1 to TRBJ1-1; D unresolved. The CDR3 extends over 13 amino acids. Germline CDR1 reads DFQATT; CDR2 reads SNEGSKA (reference sequence). V was clipped by 3 bases and J by 1 base, with 9 bases between them. CDR3 DNA sequence: TGCAGTGCTAGTGGACTGCCGAACACTGAAGCTTTCTTT. As protein: CSASGLPNTEAFF.

The table lists this clonotype with many counts. J is TRBJ2-5 and V is TRBV7-9; D is unclear. There are 14 residues in the CDR3. V lost 2 bases and J lost 3, with 10 bases in between. Germline CDR1 reads SEHNR; CDR2 reads FQNEAQ (reference sequence). The CDR3 DNA reads TGTGCCAGCAGCTTACCCCGGGCGAAAGAGACCCAGTACTTC. Translating it yields CASSLPRAKETQYF.

This clonotype was recorded many times. The chain has TRBV2 and TRBJ1-4, with D unresolved. Trimming removed 7 bases from V and 0 bases from J, with 12 bases in between. This CDR3 is built from 15 residues. From germline, CDR1 is SNHLY and CDR2 FYNNEI. The CDR3 region is CASTRDGATNEKLFF. CDR3 coding DNA: TGTGCCAGCACAAGGGATGGGGCAACTAATGAAAAACTGTTTTTT.

This clonotype was counted only a few times. The CDR3, as DNA: TGTGCCAGCAGCTTCCGGAGGACTGAAGCTTTCTTT. This codes for CASSFRRTEAFF. The rearrangement links TRBV5-6 to TRBJ1-1; D unclear. Between the trimmed V and J ends, which lost 2 bases and 5 bases, there was a span of 7 bases. The CDR3 runs 12 residues. Germline values: CDR1 SGHDT, CDR2 YYEEEE.

This clonotype was counted many times. This rearrangement joins TRBV11-2 to TRBJ2-3, with D unresolved. The CDR3 is made up of 15 amino acids. V shed 5 bases and J shed 1 base, with 13 bases lying between them. Looked up from germline, CDR1 is SGHAT and CDR2 is FQNNGV. This chain's CDR3 is CASSPLTGRTDTQYF. CDR3 coding DNA: TGTGCCAGCAGCCCTCTTACTGGCCGCACAGATACGCAGTATTTT.

This sequence joins TRBV7-9 and TRBJ2-1; D may be TRBD2 (5 bases). This CDR3 has 13 amino acids. V lost 3 bases to trimming and J lost 8 bases, with 11 bases between them. Germline values: CDR1 SEHNR, CDR2 FQNEAQ (reference sequence). The CDR3 nucleotides read TGTGCCAGCAGCTTGAGAGGGTCGGATGAGCAGTTCTTC. It codes for CASSLRGSDEQFF.

There are a few counts of this clonotype. V and J are TRBV27 and TRBJ1-5; TRBD1 agrees at 10 bases. From germline, CDR1 is MNHEY and CDR2 SMNVEV (reference sequence). V shed 6 bases and J 7 bases; nucleotides not matched to a gene: 9. CDR3 length: 15 amino acids. CDR3 coding DNA: TGTGCCAGCAGGACGACAGGGGGCTCGGGCCAGCCCCAGCATTTT. Its translation: CASRTTGGSGQPQHF.